Following are 8 T cell receptor beta chains from one sample sequenced in a study of T cells in Graves' hyperthyroidism and ophthalmopathy. TCR beta CDR3 sequences were amplified from RNA transcripts. The HTBI primer set drove a first-round RT-PCR of the TCR CDR3. TCRdb passed the multiplex PCR reads through MiXCR, listing each CDR3 protein once. The sample has approximately 530,000 distinct CDR3 sequences, roughly 21% seen once. Sequenced: blood. The receptors were sampled from a man aged 35-49 years with Graves' ophthalmopathy.

This clonotype was recorded a few times. The chain recombines TRBV6-1 with TRBJ1-6, with D possibly TRBD1 on 5 matching bases. The V end was cut by 6 bases, the J end by 0 bases, with 18 bases between. Germline V gives CDR1 MNHNS, CDR2 SASEGT. This CDR3 is 18 amino acids long. For the CDR3, the DNA is TGTGCCAGCAGAACCCTCCAGAGGGGAGGCTCCTATAATTCACCCCTCCACTTT. Translation: CASRTLQRGGSYNSPLHF.

This clonotype appeared many times. The chain carries TRBV30 and TRBJ1-6, with D possibly TRBD1 on 5 matching bases. The CDR3 extends over 13 amino acids. CDR1 and CDR2 (germline): GTSNPN, SVGIG (reference sequence). Trimming took off 6 bases at V and 3 bases at J, with 9 bases between the two ends. DNA of the CDR3: TGTGCCTGTAGCACAGGCTATAATTCACCCCTCCACTTT. The encoded protein is CACSTGYNSPLHF.

This clonotype was counted at least ten times. The gene calls are TRBV12-5 and TRBJ2-1, with D possibly called TRBD1 or TRBD2 (6 bases each). CDR1 and CDR2 from the germline V gene are LGHNT and FRNRAP. The V end was cut by 8 bases, the J end by 7 bases, with 15 bases between. This CDR3 is 13 amino acids long. CDR3 in DNA: TGTGCTAGTAGCGGGCAGGGGAGAAATGAGCAGTTCTTC. Its translation is CASSGQGRNEQFF.

The table lists this clonotype with many counts. This chain links TRBV11-2 with TRBJ1-1, with unresolved D. The germline V gene encodes CDR1 SGHAT and CDR2 FQNNGV. The CDR3 contains 13 residues. Trimming took 4 bases from V and 2 from J, leaving 8 bases between them. CDR3 nucleotide sequence: TGTGCCAGCAGCTCGACACCTAACACTGAAGCTTTCTTT. It yields the protein CASSSTPNTEAFF.

The gene calls are TRBV7-9 and TRBJ2-5; the D gene is possibly TRBD2 (6 bases). Trimming cost V 3 bases and J 5 bases, with 16 bases left between them. Germline CDR1 SEHNR, CDR2 FQNEAQ (reference sequence). CDR3 size: 15 residues. Here the CDR3 reads CASSLTAGYGETQYF. The DNA for the CDR3 is TGTGCCAGCAGCTTGACAGCGGGCTATGGGGAGACCCAGTACTTC. Full variable domain (missing parts from reference TRBV7-9 and TRBJ2-5): DTGVSQNPRHKITKRGQNVTFRCDPISEHNRLYWYRQTLGQGPEFLTYFQNEAQLEKSRLLSDRFSAERPKGSFSTLEIQRTEQGDSAMYLCASSLTAGYGETQYFGPGTRLLVL.

The chain combines TRBV7-2 with TRBJ1-2; the D gene is possibly TRBD1 (6 bases). The CDR3 runs to 16 residues. The V gene lost 1 base and the J gene lost 1 base, with 13 bases spanning the gap. Per the germline V gene, CDR1 is SGHTA and CDR2 is FQGNSA. The CDR3 protein is CASSLDPPGVNYGYTF. The CDR3, as DNA: TGTGCCAGCAGCTTAGACCCTCCAGGGGTTAACTATGGCTACACCTTC.

This clonotype has a count of ten or more. The V gene is TRBV3-1, the J gene TRBJ2-3; D may be TRBD2 (6 bases). The CDR3 is 17 amino acids. V gave up 1 base and J gave up 2 bases, with 16 bases separating them. Germline loops: CDR1 LGHDT, CDR2 YNNKEL (reference sequence). The CDR3 bases are TGTGCCAGCAGCCAAGGGGCCGGCGGGGAGTTCACAGATACGCAGTATTTT. Its translation: CASSQGAGGEFTDTQYF.

Only a few counts were recorded for this clonotype. V and J are TRBV3-1 and TRBJ1-2; TRBD1 matches 7 bases. CDR3 length: 15 residues. Germline loops: CDR1 LGHDT, CDR2 YNNKEL (reference sequence). After removal of 3 bases from V and 2 bases from J, the junction contained 6 bases not matched to a gene. The CDR3 coding sequence is TGTGCCAGCAGCCACCCGGGACAGATGAACTATGGCTACACCTTC. Protein: CASSHPGQMNYGYTF.